Listed below are T cell receptor beta chains from one sample, sequenced in a study of blood T cell repertoires in COVID-19. Here immunoSEQ multiplex PCR was the method, and the copy in TCRdb shows in-frame clones only, minus some. The table records around 120,000 clones, around 81% of them present only once. The specimen sequenced was peripheral blood. All receptors come from an older man with acute or convalescent COVID-19. CDR3s include the opening cysteine and the closing phenylalanine or tryptophan. A D gene is named only where the DNA matches it firmly. Size tells how often a clone was seen (once, few, many) or the class of an expanded clone, and some rows leave it out.

D,length,J,V,size,DNA,CDR3
TRBD1,14,TRBJ1-2,TRBV7-3,.,TGTGCCAGCAGTTCAGGGGGCGCAGACTATGGCTACACCTTC,CASSSGGADYGYTF
TRBD2,14,TRBJ2-3,TRBV7-3,.,TGTGCCAGCAGGGCGGGGGGGCCCACAGATACGCAGTATTTT,CASRAGGPTDTQYF
TRBD1,14,TRBJ1-4,TRBV10-1,once,TGCGCCAGCAGTGAGGGACAGGTCTATGAAAAACTGTTTTTT,CASSEGQVYEKLFF
TRBD1,15,TRBJ1-1,TRBV7-9,once,TGTGCCAGCAGCCAAAGACAGGGGATGGGGACTGAAGCTTTCTTT,CASSQRQGMGTEAFF
TRBD2,16,TRBJ2-5,TRBV6-2/TRBV6-3,.,TGTGCCAGCAGTTACCGGGGACTAGCGGACCAAGAGACCCAGTACTTC,CASSYRGLADQETQYF
.,14,TRBJ1-2,TRBV28,.,TGTGCCAGCAGCTATGTGGACAGTAACTATGGCTACACCTTC,CASSYVDSNYGYTF
TRBD1,11,TRBJ2-7,TRBV20-1,.,TGCAGTGCTAAGACAGGGGACGAGCAGTACTTC,CSAKTGDEQYF
.,14,TRBJ2-7,TRBV2,.,TGTGCCAGCGTTGCGGGACAGCGTTCCTACGAGCAGTACTTC,CASVAGQRSYEQYF
TRBD1,14,TRBJ1-6,TRBV7-9,.,TGTGCCAGCAGCTCGACAGGGGTAGGTTCACCCCTCCACTTT,CASSSTGVGSPLHF
.,14,TRBJ2-5,TRBV5-5,.,TGTGCCAGCAGCCCGGGATGGGTCCAAGAGACCCAGTACTTC,CASSPGWVQETQYF
TRBD1,14,TRBJ1-4,TRBV3-1/TRBV3-2,.,TGTGCCAGCAGCCAGGGACAGTTTAATGAAAAACTGTTTTTT,CASSQGQFNEKLFF
.,14,TRBJ2-5,TRBV3-1/TRBV3-2,.,TGTGCCAGCAGCCAAGTCAGGTTTGCAGAGACCCAGTACTTC,CASSQVRFAETQYF
TRBD1,15,TRBJ2-1,TRBV7-3,.,TGTGCCAGCAGCTTGGACAGGGGGGGCTACAATGAGCAGTTCTTC,CASSLDRGGYNEQFF
.,18,TRBJ2-5,TRBV3-1/TRBV3-2,.,TGTGCCAGCAGCCAAGAGGTAGGGGGGGCCGGGGCGAGAAAGACCCAGTACTTC,CASSQEVGGAGARKTQYF
TRBD1,16,TRBJ1-2,TRBV7-9,.,TGTGCCAGCAGCTTAACGGCGACAGGGGGCGCAGGAGGCTACACCTTC,CASSLTATGGAGGYTF